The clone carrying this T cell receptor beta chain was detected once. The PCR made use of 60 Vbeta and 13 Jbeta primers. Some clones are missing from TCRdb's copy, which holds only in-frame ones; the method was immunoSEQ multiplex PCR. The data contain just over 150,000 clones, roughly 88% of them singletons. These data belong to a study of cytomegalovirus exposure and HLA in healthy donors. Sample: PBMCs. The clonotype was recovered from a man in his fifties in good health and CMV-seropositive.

CDR3 protein: CASSELSSYNSPLHF. The CDR3 nucleotides are TGTGCCAGCTCAGAGTTGAGCTCCTATAATTCACCCCTCCACTTT. The chain couples TRBV18 to TRBJ1-6; no reliable D call. The germline V gene has CDR1 KGHSH and CDR2 LQKENI. The CDR3 covers 15 residues. Trimming pared 5 bases from V and 0 bases from J, leaving 8 bases between.